Sequencing of this T cell receptor (beta chain) was carried out in a study of blood T cell repertoires in COVID-19. In the authors' workflow: Cell counts per sample came from amplifying reference gene primers. Measured with immunoSEQ multiplex PCR; TCRdb has only the in-frame clones, and not every one. That table furnishes V, J and clone size, whereas the DNA furnished D and trimming. The profile covers about 120,000 clones, with roughly 88% appearing a single time and less than 5% taken by the ten largest. Germline V CDR1 and CDR2: LGHNA, YNFKEQ. The CDR3 extends over 13 amino acids. The germline V and J ends were trimmed by 1 base and 6 bases, with 9 bases remaining between them.

Sequencing was performed on peripheral blood. J is TRBJ1-2 and V is TRBV4-2; D unresolved. The receptor was isolated from a man aged 35 to 55 with acute or convalescent COVID-19. The CDR3 reads CASSQGGGHGYTF. The CDR3 nucleotides are TGTGCCAGCAGCCAAGGGGGAGGGCATGGCTACACCTTC.